This T cell receptor beta chain was captured by sequencing in a study of OX40 agonist ivuxolimab in advanced cancers. About the research overall: Given to patients was ivuxolimab, an agonistic anti-OX40 (CD134) antibody. General observations from the study: Expanded clones were, on average, more numerous in CD8+ T cells than in CD4+. At doses 0.1 to 3.0 mg/kg, CD4+ and CD8+ clones expanded. Partial responders at 0.1-3.0 mg/kg showed near-lowest clonal expansion.

Using immunoSEQ multiplex PCR, the repertoire was profiled, and TCRdb retains in-frame clones only, with some absent. In the table there are tens of thousands of clones, 85% of which are singletons. Of note for this clone: What it binds is not known.

The source is an adult with an advanced solid tumor such as melanoma, head and neck, liver or kidney cancer. The sequences come from CD4+ or CD8+ T cells sorted from blood, collected in a trial of the OX40 agonist ivuxolimab.

The chain's CDR3 is CASRQISSGNTIYF. DNA for the CDR3: TGTGCCAGCCGACAGATTAGCTCTGGAAACACCATATATTTT. The chain has TRBV6-5 and TRBJ1-3; D is possibly TRBD1 (5 bases). This CDR3 is 14 amino acids long. Germline V gives CDR1 MNHEY, CDR2 SVGAGI. V lost 8 bases to trimming and J lost 0 bases, with 11 bases between them.